The 10 T cell receptor beta chains given below trace back to one sample, sequenced in a study of cytomegalovirus exposure and HLA in healthy donors. Both 60 Vbeta primers and 13 Jbeta primers went into the PCR. The table came from immunoSEQ multiplex PCR; TCRdb's copy has only in-frame clones and leaves some out. The profile shows tens of thousands of clones, around 85% of them singletons. The sequenced sample was PBMCs. The receptors derive from a man aged 25 to 40 in good health and CMV-seronegative.

The chain employs TRBV28 and TRBJ1-5; 10 bases are a match to TRBD1. CDR1 and CDR2 from the germline V gene are MDHEN and SYDVKM. This CDR3 comprises 15 residues. Trimming removed 6 bases from V and 6 bases from J; junction bases left unmatched: 8. The CDR3 DNA reads as TGTGCCAGCAGGTCTCCGACAGGGGGCGTTCAGCCCCAGCATTTT. Its translation: CASRSPTGGVQPQHF.

The chain links TRBV6-1 to TRBJ2-1, with TRBD1 matching 8 bases. Germline values: CDR1 MNHNS, CDR2 SASEGT. The CDR3 has 13 residues. Unmatched junction bases numbered 5, after V lost 7 bases and J lost 6 bases. CDR3 sequence: CASTLGTGNEQFF. DNA of the CDR3: TGTGCCAGCACCCTCGGGACAGGCAATGAGCAGTTCTTC.

Comments on this clone: Relative to the germline gene, one junction end is altered; a read error may explain this. The gene calls are TRBV7-8 and TRBJ2-7; tentatively, D is TRBD2 (5 bases). Germline V gene sequence: CDR1 SGHVS, CDR2 FQNEAQ. The CDR3 is made up of 16 amino acids. The DNA for the CDR3 is TGTGCCAGCAGCCTAGCCCGGCTAGCTGCATCCTACGAGCAGTACTTC. This codes for CASSLARLAASYEQYF.

This chain connects TRBV5-1 to TRBJ1-1; 9 bases match TRBD1. The V segment lost 0 bases and the J segment 4 bases; nucleotides outside the gene matches: 1. Germline CDR1 reads SGHRS; CDR2 reads YFSETQ. The length of the CDR3 is 14 residues. The DNA for the CDR3 is TGCGCCAGCAGCTTGGGGACAGGGGCCACTGAAGCTTTCTTT. Its protein product is CASSLGTGATEAFF.

The CDR3 reads CASSQEPRQGAKGELFF. The CDR3 nucleotides are TGCGCCAGCAGCCAAGAACCCAGACAGGGGGCGAAGGGGGAGCTGTTTTTT. The chain has TRBV4-3 and TRBJ2-2, with 10 nucleotides matching TRBD1. V lost 0 bases, J lost 8 bases, and 9 bases stayed unmatched. The CDR3 covers 17 residues. Germline V gene lookup returns CDR1 LGHNA and CDR2 YSLEER.

The chain recombines TRBV15 with TRBJ2-1; D may be TRBD1 (5 bases). The V end was cut by 2 bases, the J end by 3 bases, with 8 bases between. Per the germline V gene, CDR1 is LNHNV and CDR2 is YYDKDF (reference sequence). CDR3 length: 14 amino acids. The DNA of the CDR3 is TGTGCCACCAGCAGACAGGGTAGCTACAATGAGCAGTTCTTC. Translated, it gives CATSRQGSYNEQFF.

The chain has TRBV4-1 and TRBJ2-7, with a possible D match to TRBD2 (7 bases). Trimming shortened V by 1 base and J by 1 base, and 14 bases separated the two germline ends. Germline CDR1 MGHRA, CDR2 YSYEKL. The CDR3 is 16 residues long. The CDR3 sequence is CASSQGGGAGSYEQYF. The CDR3 DNA is TGCGCCAGCAGCCAAGGTGGGGGGGCAGGTTCCTACGAGCAGTACTTC.

The chain employs TRBV5-6 and TRBJ2-1; D possibly corresponds to TRBD2 (6 bases). V lost 0 bases and J lost 2, with 18 bases in between. There are 18 residues in the CDR3. CDR1 and CDR2 from the germline V gene are SGHDT and YYEEEE. The CDR3 sequence: CASSLVPSENPTYNEQFF. The CDR3 nucleotides read TGTGCCAGCAGCTTGGTCCCTAGCGAGAATCCTACCTACAATGAGCAGTTCTTC.

V and J are TRBV5-1 and TRBJ2-5; D unresolved. Trimming took 6 bases from V and 4 from J, leaving 19 bases between them. The CDR3 has 15 amino acids. In germline, CDR1 is SGHRS, CDR2 YFSETQ. CDR3 bases: TGCGCCAGCACCCCAACAGACCCCAGATTAGAGACCCAGTACTTC. It codes for CASTPTDPRLETQYF.

The chain carries TRBV6-5 and TRBJ2-7, with 8 bases identical to TRBD1. In germline, CDR1 is MNHEY, CDR2 SVGAGI. After removal of 2 bases from V and 2 bases from J, the junction contained 5 bases not matched to a gene. This CDR3 is built from 15 residues. As DNA, the CDR3 is TGTGCCAGCAGTTACGGTGGCAGGGGGCCCTACGAGCAGTACTTC. This sequence encodes CASSYGGRGPYEQYF.